The T cell receptor beta chain under discussion was sequenced for a study of identifying expanded T cells in peripheral blood. Sequencing was performed with immunoSEQ multiplex PCR; in TCRdb, only in-frame clones are kept and a portion is missing. The sample includes around 63,000 clones, around 87% of them seen just once. Notes on the study in general: About 1.3 clones differed between technical replicates, versus roughly 16 and 20 over time. Roughly 2-week clone count variance significantly increased as total template count grew.

Only one count was recorded for this clone. The antigen is undetermined. Trimming removed 6 bases from V and 0 bases from J, with 12 bases in between. CDR1 and CDR2 (germline): SNHLY, FYNNEI. The CDR3 runs 14 residues. During the collection period, no donor immune events like infections were recorded. The rearrangement uses TRBV2 and TRBJ2-7, with D hard to call. The TCR was taken from a person between 18 and 75 years old in good health. The specimen was blood. The CDR3 bases are TGTGCCAGCAGAGGTAGCCTAAGCTCCTACGAGCAGTACTTC. This codes for CASRGSLSSYEQYF.